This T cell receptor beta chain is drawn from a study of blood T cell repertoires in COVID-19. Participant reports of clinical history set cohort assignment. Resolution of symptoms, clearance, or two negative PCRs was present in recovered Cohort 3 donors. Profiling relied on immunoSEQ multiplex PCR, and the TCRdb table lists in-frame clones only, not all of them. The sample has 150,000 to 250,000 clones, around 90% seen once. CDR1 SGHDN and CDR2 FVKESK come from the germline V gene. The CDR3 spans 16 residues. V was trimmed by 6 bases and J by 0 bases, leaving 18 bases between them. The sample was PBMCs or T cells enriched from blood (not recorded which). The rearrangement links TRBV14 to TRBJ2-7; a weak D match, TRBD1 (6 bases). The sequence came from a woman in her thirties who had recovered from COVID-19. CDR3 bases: TGTGCCAGCAGTCGAGGAGCAGGGGCGGCCTCCTACGAGCAGTACTTC. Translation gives CASSRGAGAASYEQYF.